The 7 T cell receptor beta chains below all came from one sample that was sequenced in a study of cytomegalovirus exposure and HLA in healthy donors. Sequencing used immunoSEQ multiplex PCR; TCRdb keeps in-frame clones, though not all of them. The table has 350,000 or so clones, 75% to 90% seen once; the top ten hold around 0.84%. The specimen was PBMCs. These receptors came from a woman aged 18-29 years in good health and CMV-seronegative.

V and J are TRBV6-6 and TRBJ1-2, with no clear D. Germline CDR1 and CDR2: MNHNY and SVGAGI (reference sequence). This CDR3 comprises 14 residues. Trimming took off 5 bases at V and 4 bases at J, with 14 bases between the two ends. CDR3: CASSNYLSGYGYTF. DNA of the CDR3: TGTGCCAGCAGTAACTATCTATCTGGCTATGGCTACACCTTC.

The chain carries TRBV6-5 and TRBJ1-1; D gene unclear. This CDR3 is 14 amino acids long. The germline CDR1 and CDR2 sequences are MNHEY and SVGAGI. Trimming stripped 2 bases from V and 5 bases from J, with 12 bases between. CDR3 nucleotide sequence: TGTGCCAGCAGTTACCGAGGAACGAGGACTGAAGCTTTCTTT. Protein sequence: CASSYRGTRTEAFF.

In nucleotides, the CDR3 is TGTGCCAGCAGGCCGGGATCCCGCGGGTACCCCGGGGAGCTGTTTTTT. It is translated as CASRPGSRGYPGELFF. V usage is TRBV7-2 and J usage is TRBJ2-2, with TRBD2 as a possible D gene (5 bases). CDR1 and CDR2 from the germline V gene are SGHTA and FQGNSA. V dropped 6 bases and J dropped 6 bases, with 20 bases sitting between them. This CDR3 has 16 amino acids.

This rearrangement joins TRBV27 to TRBJ2-1, with D perhaps matching TRBD2 (5 bases). The CDR3 sequence is 13 residues long. V lost 3 bases and J 9 bases, leaving 12 bases between the germline ends. Germline loops: CDR1 MNHEY, CDR2 SMNVEV (reference sequence). The CDR3 bases are TGTGCCAGCAGTTTCTCCCCGGGGAGTGAGCAGTTCTTC. Its translation: CASSFSPGSEQFF.

This clone was picked up one time. The chain combines TRBV18 with TRBJ2-2; the D gene is possibly TRBD1 (5 bases). CDR1 and CDR2 (germline): KGHSH, LQKENI. The CDR3 spans 15 residues. The V and J ends lost 2 bases and 7 bases respectively, with 14 bases between them. The DNA for the CDR3 is TGTGCCAGCTCACCAATGACAGACCTATACGGGGAGCTGTTTTTT. It specifies CASSPMTDLYGELFF.

The gene calls are TRBV5-1 and TRBJ2-5; 10 nucleotides match TRBD1. The CDR3 loop spans 16 amino acids. Germline V CDR1 and CDR2: SGHRS, YFSETQ. With V trimmed by 1 base and J by 5 bases, 8 bases remained unmatched. The CDR3 loop reads CASSLIRDRGSETQYF. As DNA, the CDR3 is TGCGCCAGCAGCTTGATCAGGGACAGGGGATCCGAGACCCAGTACTTC.

The V call is TRBV23-1, the J call TRBJ1-4; no firm D call. TRBV23-1 carries the ORF label, with uncertain function. This CDR3 comprises 17 residues. The V and J ends lost 0 bases and 8 bases respectively, with 19 bases between them. This CDR3 is CASSQSMSGSPGEKLFF. As DNA, the CDR3 is TGCGCCAGCAGTCAATCCATGAGCGGTTCCCCGGGGGAAAAACTGTTTTTT.